The rows below give T cell receptor beta chains drawn from one sample of a study of cytomegalovirus exposure and HLA in healthy donors. Method: immunoSEQ multiplex PCR; TCRdb's copy keeps in-frame clones and lacks some. The sample holds 130,000 to 150,000 clones, 65% to 85% seen once. Sequencing was done on a sample of PBMCs. The receptors originated from a woman in her forties in good health and CMV-seropositive. Both conserved end residues are part of each CDR3. The order of the fields is J gene, D gene, V gene, clone size, CDR3 protein, CDR3 DNA. The D gene is left open where the match is weak. Rows may omit the clone size; those that give it use once, few, many or a size class.

TRBJ2-7	-	TRBV14	-	CASCGPLLKSYEQYF	TGTGCCAGCTGCGGGCCACTACTAAAGTCCTACGAGCAGTACTTC
TRBJ1-3	-	TRBV28	-	CASSLPQQGRSGNTIYF	TGTGCCAGCAGTTTACCCCAGCAGGGCCGCTCTGGAAACACCATATATTTT
TRBJ1-1	TRBD1	TRBV18	-	CASSRNTGENTEAFF	TGTGCCAGCTCACGAAACACAGGGGAGAACACTGAAGCTTTCTTT
TRBJ2-1	TRBD2	TRBV6-5	-	CASSRTSGLNNEQFF	TGTGCCAGCAGCAGGACTAGCGGACTAAACAATGAGCAGTTCTTC
TRBJ2-7	TRBD1	TRBV28	-	CAIQGAHEQYF	TGTGCCATACAGGGGGCCCACGAGCAGTACTTC
TRBJ2-7	-	TRBV27	-	CASSGITGLSYEQYF	TGTGCCAGCAGCGGAATAACAGGGTTATCCTACGAGCAGTACTTC
TRBJ2-7	TRBD1	TRBV28	once	CASSVTGQGFPINYEQYF	TGTGCCAGCAGTGTTACGGGACAGGGTTTCCCCATCAACTACGAGCAGTACTTC
TRBJ2-1	-	TRBV7-3	-	CASSTRLGNEQFF	TGTGCCAGCAGCACCCGACTAGGGAATGAGCAGTTCTTC
TRBJ2-3	-	TRBV5-1	-	CASSNQGGGDTQYF	TGCGCCAGCAGCAACCAGGGAGGGGGAGATACGCAGTATTTT
TRBJ1-4	TRBD1	TRBV30	once	CAWSAGTGGLRNNEKLFF	TGTGCCTGGAGTGCTGGGACAGGGGGCCTCCGAAATAATGAAAAACTGTTTTTT
TRBJ2-7	-	TRBV18	-	CASSPPGKQGNEQYF	TGTGCCAGCTCACCACCGGGTAAACAGGGAAACGAGCAGTACTTC
TRBJ1-1	-	TRBV1	once	CTSSQDISYTEAFF	TGCACCAGCAGCCAAGATATATCCTACACTGAAGCTTTCTTT
TRBJ2-7	TRBD1	TRBV5-1	few	CASSTFGTGSSYEQYF	TGCGCCAGCAGCACTTTCGGGACAGGGAGCTCCTACGAGCAGTACTTC
TRBJ2-3	-	TRBV7-2	few	CASSLDRGSQYF	TGTGCCAGCAGCTTAGATAGAGGGTCGCAGTATTTT
TRBJ1-1	-	TRBV5-6	-	CASSLMARKAFF	TGTGCCAGCAGCTTAATGGCTAGGAAAGCTTTCTTT
TRBJ2-5	-	TRBV5-1	-	CASSLTGGETQYF	TGCGCCAGCAGCTTGACTGGGGGGGAGACCCAGTACTTC
TRBJ2-3	-	TRBV30	-	CAWSSLGRGSTDTQYF	TGTGCCTGGAGTTCGTTGGGCAGGGGTAGCACAGATACGCAGTATTTT
TRBJ1-5	-	TRBV7-7	-	CASSHPPPPYREEMAQHF	TGTGCTAGCAGCCACCCACCCCCTCCGTACAGGGAAGAAATGGCCCAGCATTTT
TRBJ2-1	TRBD2	TRBV28	-	CASSLPGGNEQFF	TGTGCCAGCAGTTTACCCGGGGGGAATGAGCAGTTCTTC
TRBJ2-1	TRBD1	TRBV19	-	CASRPTGSSYNEQFF	TGTGCCAGTAGACCGACAGGGAGCTCCTACAATGAGCAGTTCTTC
TRBJ2-7	-	TRBV6-6	-	CASIAGQQISYEQYF	TGTGCCAGCATCGCGGGACAGCAGATCTCCTACGAGCAGTACTTC
TRBJ1-6	TRBD1	TRBV19	-	CASSIYGTGFNSPLHF	TGTGCCAGTAGTATTTACGGGACAGGGTTTAATTCACCCCTCCACTTT
TRBJ1-2	TRBD1	TRBV28	-	CASSSYNRGGYTF	TGTGCCAGCAGTTCTTATAACAGGGGCGGCTACACCTTC
TRBJ1-2	TRBD1	TRBV6-6	few	CASSYEDRNYGYTF	TGTGCCAGCAGTTACGAGGACAGGAACTATGGCTACACCTTC
TRBJ1-1	-	TRBV5-1	-	CASSLAQGGTEAFF	TGCGCCAGCAGCTTGGCACAGGGAGGGACTGAAGCTTTCTTT
TRBJ2-1	-	TRBV2	-	CASSAGDSYNEQFF	TGTGCCAGCAGTGCGGGGGACTCCTACAATGAGCAGTTCTTC
TRBJ1-4	TRBD1	TRBV9	-	CASSRDRGNEKLFF	TGTGCCAGCAGCCGGGACAGGGGGAATGAAAAACTGTTTTTT
TRBJ2-7	TRBD2	TRBV5-1	-	CASSLVSLAGSSDEQYF	TGCGCCAGCAGCTTGGTTTCACTAGCGGGTTCTTCGGACGAGCAGTACTTC
TRBJ2-1	TRBD2	TRBV2	-	CASSGLAGGPREQFF	TGTGCCAGCAGTGGCCTAGCGGGAGGGCCCCGTGAGCAGTTCTTC
TRBJ2-5	TRBD2	TRBV28	-	CASSPFPPRLAGGSQETQYF	TGTGCCAGCAGTCCTTTTCCCCCGAGACTAGCGGGGGGCTCACAAGAGACCCAGTACTTC
TRBJ2-2	-	TRBV29-1	-	CSVEHPVGGELFF	TGCAGCGTTGAACACCCCGTCGGCGGGGAGCTGTTTTTT
TRBJ2-3	-	TRBV5-1	-	CASSLVATRGTDTQYF	TGCGCCAGCAGCTTGGTAGCAACCCGGGGCACAGATACGCAGTATTTT
TRBJ1-2	-	TRBV6-6	-	CASSPGANYGYTF	TGTGCCAGCAGCCCGGGAGCTAACTATGGCTACACCTTC
TRBJ2-1	-	TRBV4-1	-	CASSHRTGNEQFF	TGCGCCAGCAGCCACCGAACAGGCAATGAGCAGTTCTTC
TRBJ1-2	-	TRBV5-4	-	CASSLGEAVPGYTF	TGTGCCAGCAGCTTGGGGGAGGCCGTCCCTGGCTACACCTTC
TRBJ2-7	TRBD2	TRBV28	-	CASSFRGTSGGTVEQYF	TGTGCCAGCAGTTTTCGGGGGACTAGCGGGGGGACTGTCGAGCAGTACTTC
TRBJ2-1	TRBD2	TRBV5-1	-	CASRPVAGPSSYNEQFF	TGCGCCAGCCGGCCGGTAGCGGGGCCAAGCTCCTACAATGAGCAGTTCTTC
TRBJ1-2	-	TRBV19	once	CASSIGGQRLYGYTF	TGTGCCAGTAGTATAGGGGGACAAAGACTCTATGGCTACACCTTC
TRBJ1-4	TRBD1	TRBV23-1	few	CASSQQPLGQATNEKLFF	TGCGCCAGCAGTCAACAACCCTTAGGACAGGCAACTAATGAAAAACTGTTTTTT
TRBJ2-3	-	TRBV11-2	-	CASSLGGSGGRTDTQYF	TGTGCCAGCAGCTTAGGGGGTAGCGGTGGGAGGACAGATACGCAGTATTTT
TRBJ2-7	-	TRBV27	-	CASSLAEGSSYEQYF	TGTGCCAGCAGTTTAGCAGAGGGAAGCTCCTACGAGCAGTACTTC
TRBJ2-1	TRBD2	TRBV7-2	few	CASRQLADKSSYNEQFF	TGTGCCAGCAGGCAGCTAGCGGACAAAAGCTCCTACAATGAGCAGTTCTTC
TRBJ2-1	TRBD1	TRBV15	-	CATSRMGQGDEQFF	TGTGCCACCAGCAGAATGGGACAGGGGGATGAGCAGTTCTTC
TRBJ1-4	-	TRBV6-1	-	CASRIARTNEKLFF	TGTGCCAGCAGAATAGCGAGGACTAATGAAAAACTGTTTTTT
TRBJ1-1	-	TRBV5-5	-	CASSLTGGQYAEAFF	TGTGCCAGCAGCTTGACGGGTGGACAGTACGCTGAAGCTTTCTTT
TRBJ2-7	TRBD1	TRBV9	-	CASGAGQGFNEQYF	TGTGCCAGCGGTGCGGGACAGGGGTTCAACGAGCAGTACTTC
TRBJ2-2	-	TRBV6-5	few	CATPLRDTGELFF	TGTGCCACCCCTCTCCGGGACACCGGGGAGCTGTTTTTT
TRBJ1-4	-	TRBV6-1	few	CASSELQALFF	TGTGCCAGCAGTGAACTTCAGGCCCTGTTTTTT
TRBJ2-7	-	TRBV6-5	-	CASSYSYSSYEQYF	TGTGCCAGCAGTTACTCTTATTCCTCCTACGAGCAGTACTTC
TRBJ2-3	TRBD1	TRBV5-1	-	CASIDGGQGSDTQYF	TGCGCCAGCATCGATGGGGGACAGGGGTCAGATACGCAGTATTTT
TRBJ2-5	-	TRBV4-3	once	CASSHQFAQGRETQYF	TGCGCCAGCAGCCACCAATTCGCCCAGGGCCGGGAGACCCAGTACTTC
TRBJ2-2	-	TRBV5-1	-	CASSLLEENTGELFF	TGCGCCAGCAGCTTGTTGGAGGAGAACACCGGGGAGCTGTTTTTT
TRBJ2-7	-	TRBV15	-	CATSTTNYEQYF	TGTGCCACCAGCACAACTAACTACGAGCAGTACTTC